This TCR beta chain was captured by sequencing in a study of shared clonotypes between healthy human individuals. Comments on this clone: The antigen remains unidentified. Other DNA sequences in the same sample also yield this CDR3.

General study points: The four-donor shared clonotypes exceeded non-shared clonotypes in generation probability, with non-shared ones scoring lower.

The CDR3 is 12 residues long. Trimming shortened V by 5 bases and J by 1 base, and 7 bases separated the two germline ends. CDR1 and CDR2 (germline): SGDLS, YYNGEE. Positive CCR7 selection of CD45RO-negative cells yielded the naive CD8 cells, and terminally differentiated effector memory CD45RA+ cells were excluded. Participating donors were healthy, HIV-negative adults free of recent acute infections or vaccinations. Across several immunoSEQ plates, the genomic DNA of each subset was split evenly. Using immunoSEQ multiplex PCR, the repertoire was profiled, and TCRdb retains in-frame clones only, with some absent. The repertoire has 2 million or so clones, less than 95% of them found once; the top ten carry approximately 1.2%.

The chain is built from TRBV9 and TRBJ2-7, with D possibly being TRBD1 (6 bases). The origin of this receptor is a man in his late teens or twenties in good health. Sequencing was carried out using naive CD8+ T cells sorted from blood. This chain's CDR3 is CASSGQSYEQYF. In DNA, the CDR3 is TGTGCCAGCAGTGGACAGTCCTACGAGCAGTACTTC.